This T cell receptor beta chain was recorded in a study of CD8 T cells in Susac syndrome. TCR beta sequences were obtained from blood CD8+ and CD4+ T cells. CD8+ and CD4+ T cells were negatively isolated; TEMRA cells were FACS-enriched. The RNA, about 0.5 to 1 ug, was put through reverse transcription using random hexamers. From the immunoSEQ multiplex PCR reads, TCRdb called clonotypes with MiXCR, one entry per CDR3 protein. The table has hundreds of thousands of distinct CDR3 sequences, around 91% seen once. What was sequenced was CD8+ T cells from PBMCs. The TCR comes from a human donor with multiple sclerosis.

The CDR3 DNA reads as TGCAGCGTTGTATCCCCCAAGGGCCGAGGCACAGATACGCAGTATTTT. It yields the protein CSVVSPKGRGTDTQYF. The chain employs TRBV29-1 and TRBJ2-3; the D is unclear. Germline V gene lookup returns CDR1 SQVTM and CDR2 ANQGSEA. The V gene lost 4 bases and the J gene lost 1 base, with 18 bases spanning the gap. The CDR3 spans 16 residues.